The 5 T cell receptor beta chains reported below all come from one sample, sequenced in a study of T cell responses to AZD1222 COVID-19 vaccine. The protocol was immunoSEQ multiplex PCR, while the TCRdb copy is restricted to in-frame clones and leaves out a portion. The data contain more than 100,000 clones, about 94% of them singletons. The input for sequencing was peripheral blood, taken on day 0 of AZD1222 vaccination. Receptors were obtained from an adult in good health.

The V call is TRBV9, the J call TRBJ1-1; D gene uncertain. The CDR3 loop spans 14 amino acids. Deletions cut 9 bases from V and 0 bases from J, with 15 bases between. Germline V gives CDR1 SGDLS, CDR2 YYNGEE. CDR3 nucleotide sequence: TGTGCCACCAAACCCTATGACATGAACACTGAAGCTTTCTTT. Translation: CATKPYDMNTEAFF.

This clone was picked up one time. This sequence joins TRBV30 and TRBJ1-5; tentative D call: TRBD1 (5 bases). Germline V gene sequence: CDR1 GTSNPN, CDR2 SVGIG (reference sequence). V dropped 4 bases and J dropped 0 bases, with 10 bases sitting between them. This CDR3 contains 14 residues. Here the CDR3 reads CAWNQGLSNQPQHF. The CDR3 DNA reads TGTGCCTGGAACCAGGGCCTTAGCAATCAGCCCCAGCATTTT.

This clone has just one count. The rearrangement uses TRBV5-4 and TRBJ2-1, with a tentative D call TRBD2 (6 bases). Trimming stripped 0 bases from V and 9 bases from J, with 22 bases between. The CDR3 has 17 residues. CDR1 is SGHNT, CDR2 YYREEE, per germline (reference sequence). The CDR3: CASSLGGTVALRGEQFF. CDR3 nucleotides: TGTGCCAGCAGCTTGGGCGGGACGGTGGCCCTCCGTGGTGAGCAGTTCTTC.

The genes are TRBV12-3 or TRBV12-4 and TRBJ1-2; D might be TRBD1 (5 bases). Trimming left V 7 bases short and J 0 bases short, with 9 bases between. The CDR3 is 13 residues long. CDR3 sequence: CASIRQSNYGYTF. CDR3 nucleotides: TGTGCCAGCATAAGACAGTCTAACTATGGCTACACCTTC.

The chain links TRBV30 to TRBJ2-7, with 8 bases identical to TRBD1. The germline gives CDR1 GTSNPN, CDR2 SVGIG (reference sequence). This CDR3 is built from 13 residues. Trimming cost V 5 bases and J 3 bases; bases outside gene matches: 6. The CDR3 is CAWGGQGIYEQYF. DNA of the CDR3: TGTGCCTGGGGAGGACAGGGAATCTACGAGCAGTACTTC.